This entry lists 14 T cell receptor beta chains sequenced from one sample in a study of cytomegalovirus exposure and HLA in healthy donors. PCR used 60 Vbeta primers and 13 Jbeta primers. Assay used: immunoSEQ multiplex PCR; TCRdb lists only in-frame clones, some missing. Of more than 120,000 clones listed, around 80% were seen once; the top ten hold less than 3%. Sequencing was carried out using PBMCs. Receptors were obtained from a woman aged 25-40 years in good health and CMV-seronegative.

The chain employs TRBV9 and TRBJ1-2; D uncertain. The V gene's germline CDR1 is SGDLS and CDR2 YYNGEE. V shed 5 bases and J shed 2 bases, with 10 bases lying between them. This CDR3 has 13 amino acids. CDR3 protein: CASRLKKNYGYTF. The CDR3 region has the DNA TGTGCCAGCAGACTAAAAAAAAACTATGGCTACACCTTC. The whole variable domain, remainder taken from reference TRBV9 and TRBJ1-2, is DSGVTQTPKHLITATGQRVTLRCSPRSGDLSVYWYQQSLDQGLQFLIQYYNGEERAKGNILERFSAQQFPDLHSELNLSSLELGDSALYFCASRLKKNYGYTFGSGTRLTVV.

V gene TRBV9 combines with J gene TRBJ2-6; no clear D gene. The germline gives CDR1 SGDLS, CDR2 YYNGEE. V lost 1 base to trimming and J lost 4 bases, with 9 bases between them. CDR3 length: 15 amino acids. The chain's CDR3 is CASSVRRRGANVLTF. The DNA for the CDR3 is TGTGCCAGCAGCGTACGTCGGCGGGGGGCCAACGTCCTGACTTTC.

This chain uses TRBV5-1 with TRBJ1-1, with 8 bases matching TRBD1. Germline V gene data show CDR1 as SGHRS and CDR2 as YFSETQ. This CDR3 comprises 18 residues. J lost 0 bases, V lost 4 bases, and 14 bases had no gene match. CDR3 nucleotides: TGCGCCAGCAGCCCCGGACAGGGTTGGGCAGGAATGAACACTGAAGCTTTCTTT. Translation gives CASSPGQGWAGMNTEAFF.

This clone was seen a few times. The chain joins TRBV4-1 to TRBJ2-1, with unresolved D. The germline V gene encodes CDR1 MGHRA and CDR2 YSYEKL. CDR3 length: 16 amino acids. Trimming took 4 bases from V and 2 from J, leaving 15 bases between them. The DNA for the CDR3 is TGCGCCAGCAGCCCAAGACCACGCAGCGCCTACAATGAGCAGTTCTTC. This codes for CASSPRPRSAYNEQFF.

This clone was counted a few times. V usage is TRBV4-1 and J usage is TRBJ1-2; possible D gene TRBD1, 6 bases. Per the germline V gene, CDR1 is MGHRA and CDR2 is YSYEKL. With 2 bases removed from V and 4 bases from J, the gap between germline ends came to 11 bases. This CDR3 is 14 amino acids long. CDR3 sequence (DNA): TGCGCCAGCAGCCAACGGACAGCGATCTATGGCTACACCTTC. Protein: CASSQRTAIYGYTF.

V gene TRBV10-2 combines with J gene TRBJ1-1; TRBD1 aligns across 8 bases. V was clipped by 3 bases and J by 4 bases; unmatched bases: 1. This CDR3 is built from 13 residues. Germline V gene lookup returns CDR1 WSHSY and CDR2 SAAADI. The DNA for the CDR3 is TGCGCCAGCAGTGACAGGGGGCCCACTGAAGCTTTCTTT. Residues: CASSDRGPTEAFF.

CDR3 residues: CAWSVNSGDSGQFF. As DNA, the CDR3 is TGTGCCTGGAGTGTAAATTCCGGGGACAGCGGACAGTTCTTC. The rearrangement links TRBV30 to TRBJ2-1; 7 positions match TRBD1. Germline-derived CDR1 and CDR2 are GTSNPN and SVGIG (reference sequence). The CDR3 has 14 amino acids. Trimming removed 0 bases from V and 13 bases from J; junction bases left unmatched: 12. Supplemented by reference TRBV30 and TRBJ2-1, the full variable domain reads SQTIHQWPATLVQPVGSPLSLECTVEGTSNPNLYWYRQAAGRGLQLLFYSVGIGQISSEVPQNLSASRPQDRQFILSSKKLLLSDSGFYLCAWSVNSGDSGQFFGPGTRLTVL.

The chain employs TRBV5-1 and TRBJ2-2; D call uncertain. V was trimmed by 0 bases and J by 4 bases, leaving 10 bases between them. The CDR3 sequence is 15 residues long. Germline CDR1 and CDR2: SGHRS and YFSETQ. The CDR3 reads CASSLDGRSTGELFF. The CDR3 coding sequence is TGCGCCAGCAGCTTGGACGGTAGGAGCACCGGGGAGCTGTTTTTT.

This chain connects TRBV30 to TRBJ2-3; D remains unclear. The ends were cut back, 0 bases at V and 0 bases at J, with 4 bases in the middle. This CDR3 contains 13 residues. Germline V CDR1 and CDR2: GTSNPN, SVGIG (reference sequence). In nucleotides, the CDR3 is TGTGCCTGGAGTGTACTAAGCACAGATACGCAGTATTTT. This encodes CAWSVLSTDTQYF. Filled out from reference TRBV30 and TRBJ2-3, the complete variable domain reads SQTIHQWPATLVQPVGSPLSLECTVEGTSNPNLYWYRQAAGRGLQLLFYSVGIGQISSEVPQNLSASRPQDRQFILSSKKLLLSDSGFYLCAWSVLSTDTQYFGPGTRLTVL.

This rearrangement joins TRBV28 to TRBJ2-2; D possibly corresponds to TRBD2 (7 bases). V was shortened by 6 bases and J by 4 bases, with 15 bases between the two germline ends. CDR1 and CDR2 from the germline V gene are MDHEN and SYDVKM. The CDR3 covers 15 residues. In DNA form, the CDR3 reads TGTGCCAGCAGCGAGGGGGGGGTTGGCACCGGGGAGCTGTTTTTT. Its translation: CASSEGGVGTGELFF.

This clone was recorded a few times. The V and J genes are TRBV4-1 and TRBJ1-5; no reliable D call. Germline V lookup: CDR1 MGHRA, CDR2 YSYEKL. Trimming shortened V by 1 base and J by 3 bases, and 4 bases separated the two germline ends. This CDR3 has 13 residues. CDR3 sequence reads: CASSQVINQPQHF. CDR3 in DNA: TGCGCCAGCAGCCAAGTTATCAATCAGCCCCAGCATTTT.

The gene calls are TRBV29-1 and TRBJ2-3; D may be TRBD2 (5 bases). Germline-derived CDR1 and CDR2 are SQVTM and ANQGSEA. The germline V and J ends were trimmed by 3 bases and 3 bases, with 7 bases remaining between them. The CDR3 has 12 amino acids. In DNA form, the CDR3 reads TGCAGCGTTGATGAGGGAACAGATACGCAGTATTTT. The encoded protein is CSVDEGTDTQYF.

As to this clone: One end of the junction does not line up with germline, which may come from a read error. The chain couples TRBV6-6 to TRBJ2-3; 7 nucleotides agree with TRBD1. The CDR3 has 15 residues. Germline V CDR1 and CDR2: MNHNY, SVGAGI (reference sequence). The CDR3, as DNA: TGTGCCAGCAGTTACTATAGGGGGCTGACAGATGCGCAGTATTTT. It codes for CASSYYRGLTDAQYF.

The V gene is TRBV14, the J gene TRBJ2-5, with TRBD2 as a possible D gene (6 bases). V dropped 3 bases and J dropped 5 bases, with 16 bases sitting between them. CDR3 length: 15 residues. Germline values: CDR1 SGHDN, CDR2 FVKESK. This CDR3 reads CASSQAGTGSETQYF. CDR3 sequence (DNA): TGTGCCAGCAGCCAGGCGGGGACGGGATCTGAGACCCAGTACTTC.